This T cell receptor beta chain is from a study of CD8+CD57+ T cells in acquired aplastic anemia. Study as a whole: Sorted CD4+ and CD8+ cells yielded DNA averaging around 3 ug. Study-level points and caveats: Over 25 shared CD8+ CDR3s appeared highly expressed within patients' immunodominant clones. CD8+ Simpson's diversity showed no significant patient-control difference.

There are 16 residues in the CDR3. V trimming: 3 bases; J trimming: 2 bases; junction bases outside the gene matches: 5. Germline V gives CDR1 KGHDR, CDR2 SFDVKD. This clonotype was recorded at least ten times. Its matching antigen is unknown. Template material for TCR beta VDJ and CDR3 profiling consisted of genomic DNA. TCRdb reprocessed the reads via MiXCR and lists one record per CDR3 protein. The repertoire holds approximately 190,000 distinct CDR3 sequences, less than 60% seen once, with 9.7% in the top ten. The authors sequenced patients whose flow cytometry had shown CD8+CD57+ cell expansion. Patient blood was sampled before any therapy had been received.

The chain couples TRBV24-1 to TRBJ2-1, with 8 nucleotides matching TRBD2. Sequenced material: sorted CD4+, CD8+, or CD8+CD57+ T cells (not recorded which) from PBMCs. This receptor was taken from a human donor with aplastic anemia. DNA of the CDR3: TGTGCCACCAGTGATACTAAGCGGGAGCCCTACAATGAGCAGTTCTTC. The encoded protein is CATSDTKREPYNEQFF.